These T cell receptor beta chains were read from a single sample in a study of shared clonotypes between healthy human individuals. The method was immunoSEQ multiplex PCR; TCRdb's version includes in-frame clones alone and lacks a portion of them. The repertoire consists of some 1.5 million clones, with under 99% occurring once and the leading ten covering roughly 0.45%. Sample: naive CD4+ T cells sorted from blood. These receptor sequences come from a man aged 30-40 years in good health. Both conserved end residues are part of each CDR3. D genes are given only for firm matches. Rows may omit the clone size; those that give it use once, few, many or a size class.

TRBV7-9	TRBJ2-1	11	-	-	CASSFGIEQFF	TGTGCCAGCAGCTTTGGAATCGAGCAGTTCTTC
TRBV2	TRBJ2-3	15	TRBD1	-	CASSRDRGQLDTQYF	TGTGCCAGCAGTCGGGACAGGGGGCAATTGGATACGCAGTATTTT
TRBV19	TRBJ2-7	16	TRBD2	-	CASSTGLAKRGYEQYF	TGTGCCAGTAGTACCGGACTAGCGAAAAGGGGCTACGAGCAGTACTTC
TRBV30	TRBJ2-1	13	-	-	CAWSQRSRLEQFF	TGTGCCTGGAGTCAGAGGTCGAGGTTGGAGCAGTTCTTC
TRBV5-1	TRBJ1-3	14	-	-	CASSLGGSRDTIYF	TGCGCCAGCAGCTTGGGAGGTAGTCGGGACACCATATATTTT
TRBV19	TRBJ1-4	13	-	-	CASSSAENEKLFF	TGTGCCAGTAGTAGTGCCGAAAATGAAAAACTGTTTTTT
TRBV4-1	TRBJ2-4	17	-	-	CASSPISTILAKNIQYF	TGCGCCAGCAGCCCGATATCGACGATCCTAGCCAAAAACATTCAGTACTTC
TRBV5-1	TRBJ2-1	14	TRBD1	-	CASGTGQGVGEQFF	TGCGCCAGCGGGACGGGACAGGGCGTGGGTGAGCAGTTCTTC
TRBV2	TRBJ1-5	14	-	-	CASTLQGRDQPQHF	TGTGCCAGCACTTTACAGGGCAGGGATCAGCCCCAGCATTTT
TRBV29-1	TRBJ1-1	13	-	-	CSGFTGMNTEAFF	TGCAGCGGCTTCACAGGAATGAACACTGAAGCTTTCTTT
TRBV6-1	TRBJ1-1	12	-	-	CASGRSRTEAFF	TGTGCCAGCGGAAGATCTAGGACTGAAGCTTTCTTT
TRBV11-2	TRBJ1-2	14	-	-	CASSLDQGLGGYTF	TGTGCCAGCAGCTTAGACCAGGGGTTGGGTGGCTACACCTTC
TRBV5-1	TRBJ1-2	15	TRBD1	-	CASSLTGGKDYGYTF	TGCGCCAGCAGCTTAACAGGGGGCAAGGACTATGGCTACACCTTC
TRBV29-1	TRBJ2-7	12	-	-	CSVETSSYEQYF	TGCAGCGTAGAGACTAGCTCCTACGAGCAGTACTTC
TRBV5-5	TRBJ2-1	16	TRBD2	-	CASSLVSGRAVNEQFF	TGTGCCAGCAGCTTGGTGAGCGGGAGGGCCGTCAATGAGCAGTTCTTC
TRBV5-1	TRBJ2-1	15	-	-	CASSLVAQQYNEQFF	TGCGCCAGCAGCTTGGTGGCCCAACAATACAATGAGCAGTTCTTC
TRBV9	TRBJ2-3	13	-	once	CASSVFSTDTQYF	TGTGCCAGCAGCGTCTTTAGCACAGATACGCAGTATTTT
TRBV7-2	TRBJ2-7	11	TRBD1	-	CASSRTGEQYF	TGTGCCAGCAGTCGGACAGGCGAGCAGTACTTC
TRBV7-6	TRBJ2-7	16	-	-	CASSPYPKGDFYEQYF	TGTGCCAGCAGCCCTTACCCTAAAGGGGACTTCTACGAGCAGTACTTC
TRBV19	TRBJ2-3	18	TRBD2	-	CASSFRWTSGSVKDTQYF	TGTGCCAGTAGTTTCCGTTGGACTAGCGGGAGTGTGAAGGATACGCAGTATTTT
TRBV9	TRBJ2-3	15	TRBD2	-	CASSVGGAGADTQYF	TGTGCCAGCAGCGTCGGCGGGGCGGGGGCAGATACGCAGTATTTT
TRBV7-9	TRBJ2-1	15	-	-	CASSPRGSSYNEQFF	TGTGCCAGCAGCCCGAGGGGGAGCTCCTACAATGAGCAGTTCTTC
TRBV7-9	TRBJ1-1	14	-	once	CASSFTGLNTEAFF	TGTGCCAGCAGCTTCACGGGGCTGAACACTGAAGCTTTCTTT
TRBV10-3	TRBJ2-3	15	TRBD2	-	CAIGPGGSAADTQYF	TGTGCCATCGGGCCGGGCGGGAGTGCGGCAGATACGCAGTATTTT
TRBV7-3	TRBJ2-1	15	TRBD2	-	CASSSLAGAGNEQFF	TGTGCCAGCAGCTCACTAGCGGGAGCAGGCAATGAGCAGTTCTTC
TRBV5-4	TRBJ2-2	15	TRBD2	once	CASMEGTSGYGELFF	TGTGCCAGCATGGAGGGGACTAGCGGGTACGGGGAGCTGTTTTTT
TRBV2	TRBJ2-7	14	-	once	CASSLQDPAYEQYF	TGTGCCAGCAGTCTCCAGGACCCAGCCTACGAGCAGTACTTC
TRBV7-2	TRBJ1-4	16	TRBD1	-	CASSLPSDRVRKKLFF	TGTGCCAGCAGCTTACCCTCGGACAGGGTCAGGAAAAAACTGTTTTTT
TRBV10-2	TRBJ2-7	15	TRBD2	-	CASRSSGGPSYEQYF	TGCGCCAGCAGGTCGTCGGGAGGGCCCTCGTACGAGCAGTACTTC
TRBV7-3	TRBJ2-6	16	-	-	CASSRNSGPGANVLTF	TGTGCCAGCAGCCGAAACTCAGGGCCTGGGGCCAACGTCCTGACTTTC
TRBV6-1	TRBJ1-2	11	-	-	CAIALLFGYTF	TGTGCCATCGCCCTATTATTCGGCTACACCTTC
TRBV27	TRBJ2-2	17	-	-	CASSLYLTTSNVGELFF	TGTGCCAGCAGTTTATATCTCACGACTAGTAATGTCGGGGAGCTGTTTTTT
TRBV30	TRBJ2-5	15	-	-	CAWRVSVRGEETQYF	TGTGCCTGGAGGGTATCGGTCCGAGGGGAAGAGACCCAGTACTTC
TRBV4-1	TRBJ1-2	12	-	-	CASSSLNYGYTF	TGCGCCAGCAGCTCCCTCAACTATGGCTACACCTTC
TRBV28	TRBJ1-2	14	-	-	CASRPGSLNYGYTF	TGTGCCAGCAGACCTGGGAGCCTCAACTATGGCTACACCTTC